This T cell receptor (beta chain) was identified during a study of shared clonotypes between healthy human individuals. Healthy and HIV-negative, the adult donors had no recent acute infections or vaccinations. Everyone who donated was a Caucasian adult who lived in Nashville, Tennessee. The study, taken as a whole, reports: An anticipated effect of sequencing depth on clonotype sharing among donors was recognized.

Germline V gene lookup returns CDR1 SNHLY and CDR2 FYNNEI. V gave up 8 bases and J gave up 4 bases; unmatched junction bases: 10. This CDR3 has 16 amino acids. This clone has more than one count but fewer than ten. Its antigen is undetermined. One base separates it from a far larger clone, so it is likely a read error. Within the sample, other DNA sequences also encode this same CDR3. Researchers sequenced unsorted PBMC DNA using ten immunoSEQ deep assay plates. Profiling relied on immunoSEQ multiplex PCR, and the TCRdb table lists in-frame clones only, not all of them. The profile shows fewer than 650,000 clones, about 80% of them singletons.

The V and J genes are TRBV2 and TRBJ2-2; 10 bases are shared with TRBD1. The sequenced sample was PBMCs. The source of this sequence is a woman aged 40 to 50 in good health. Some clones in this sample may be carry-over from other donors' samples. The CDR3 coding sequence is TGTGCCAGCTCCGGGACAGGGGTCGGGCTCACCGGGGAGCTGTTTTTT. Translating it yields CASSGTGVGLTGELFF. The full variable domain, its missing parts supplied by reference TRBV2 and TRBJ2-2, is EPEVTQTPSHQVTQMGQEVILRCVPISNHLYFYWYRQILGQKVEFLVSFYNNEISEKSEIFDDQFSVERPDGSNFTLKIRSTKLEDSAMYFCASSGTGVGLTGELFFGEGSRLTVL.